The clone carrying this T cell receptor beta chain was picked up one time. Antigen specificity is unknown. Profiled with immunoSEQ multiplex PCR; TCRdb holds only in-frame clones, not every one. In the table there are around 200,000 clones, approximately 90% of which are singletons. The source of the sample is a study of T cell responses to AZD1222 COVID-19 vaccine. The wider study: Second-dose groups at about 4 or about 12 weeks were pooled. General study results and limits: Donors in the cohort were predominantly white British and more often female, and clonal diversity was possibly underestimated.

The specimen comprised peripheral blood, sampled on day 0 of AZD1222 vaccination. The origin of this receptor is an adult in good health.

CDR3 sequence: CATSPEGAPSSYEQYF. In DNA, the CDR3 is TGTGCCACCAGCCCAGAGGGGGCGCCGAGCTCCTACGAGCAGTACTTC. This chain links TRBV15 with TRBJ2-7; 7 nucleotides agree with TRBD1. CDR1 and CDR2 from the germline V gene are LNHNV and YYDKDF (reference sequence). Trimming cost V 5 bases and J 0 bases; bases outside gene matches: 10. The CDR3 covers 16 residues. Based on the CDR3 plus reference TRBV15 and TRBJ2-7, the full variable domain is DAMVIQNPRYQVTQFGKPVTLSCSQTLNHNVMYWYQQKSSQAPKLLFHYYDKDFNNEADTPDNFQSRRPNTSFCFLDIRSPGLGDTAMYLCATSPEGAPSSYEQYFGPGTRLTVT.